This is a list of T cell receptor beta chains from one sample in a study of T cell clones after liver transplantation. Method: immunoSEQ multiplex PCR; TCRdb's copy keeps in-frame clones and lacks some. This sample carries about 75,000 clones, less than 90% of them seen once, and the ten largest clones take around 2.2%. Sequencing used CD4+ T cells from blood, obtained less than 50 months after liver transplant. These receptors were obtained from a human patient who received a liver transplant. Some of the T cells may derive from the graft donor. Each CDR3 is given with its conserved first and last residue. A D gene is named only where the DNA matches it firmly. Clone size is shown for a subset of rows, as once, few, many or a class of expanded clone.

J	size	D	V	CDR3	DNA
TRBJ2-5	-	-	TRBV14	CASSQAPFQETQYF	TGTGCCAGCAGCCAAGCTCCCTTTCAAGAGACCCAGTACTTC
TRBJ2-7	few	TRBD1	TRBV7-9	CASSSTGGNEQYF	TGTGCCAGCAGCTCCACAGGGGGCAACGAGCAGTACTTC
TRBJ2-3	-	-	TRBV29-1	CSVTSRGADTQYF	TGCAGCGTTACTAGCCGAGGGGCGGATACGCAGTATTTT
TRBJ2-2	-	-	TRBV7-7	CASSLDPNTGELFF	TGTGCTAGCAGCCTCGACCCGAACACCGGGGAGCTGTTTTTT
TRBJ2-7	-	-	TRBV4-3	CASSQDPPPETYEQYF	TGCGCCAGCAGCCAAGATCCCCCCCCTGAGACCTACGAGCAGTACTTC
TRBJ1-1	few	-	TRBV19	CASSPGGRSTGTEAFF	TGTGCCAGTAGCCCTGGTGGGAGGTCCACTGGGACTGAAGCTTTCTTT
TRBJ2-5	-	-	TRBV6-5	CASSPRRAQETQYF	TGTGCCAGCAGTCCACGTCGGGCCCAAGAGACCCAGTACTTC
TRBJ2-3	-	-	TRBV19	CASSIMDTQYF	TGTGCCAGTAGTATCATGGATACGCAGTATTTT
TRBJ1-5	-	-	TRBV28	CASTKGGGNQPQHF	TGTGCCAGCACAAAAGGGGGGGGAAATCAGCCCCAGCATTTT
TRBJ1-2	-	-	TRBV27	CASSPTGRNYGYTF	TGTGCCAGCAGTCCGACTGGACGGAACTATGGCTACACCTTC
TRBJ2-3	few	-	TRBV7-3	CASSLNSGRIDTQYF	TGTGCCAGCAGCTTAAATTCAGGGCGGATAGATACGCAGTATTTT
TRBJ2-1	-	-	TRBV9	CASSRGRFDEQFF	TGTGCCAGCAGCCGGGGGCGTTTCGATGAGCAGTTCTTC
TRBJ1-4	-	-	TRBV7-9	CASSLAGGEKLFF	TGTGCCAGCAGCTTAGCTGGGGGTGAAAAACTGTTTTTT